This TCR beta chain was identified in a study of shared clonotypes between healthy human individuals. Study findings and constraints: Naive subsets usually exceeded memory subsets in estimated richness.

In the authors' workflow: There were no quality scores in the junction-only immunoSEQ sequences, so filtering differed. Measured with immunoSEQ multiplex PCR; TCRdb has only the in-frame clones, and not every one. V, J and clone size derive from that table, while D and trimming were established from the DNA sequence. The table lists around 700,000 clones, 92% of them singletons. To note about this clone: What it binds is unknown.

Naivety among CD8 cells was defined by CD45RO negativity and positive CCR7 selection, thereby excluding terminally differentiated effector memory CD45RA+ cells. The CDR3 has 14 residues. From germline, CDR1 is SNHLY and CDR2 FYNNEI. V was pared by 9 bases and J by 2 bases, with 8 bases of the junction left unmatched. The sample taken for sequencing was naive CD8+ T cells sorted from blood. This clonotype was sampled from a man aged 30-40 years in good health. The genes are TRBV2 and TRBJ2-7, with 9 bases matching TRBD1. CDR3 coding DNA: TGTGCCAGTGAGGGACAGGGCCTAACCTACGAGCAGTACTTC. The encoded protein is CASEGQGLTYEQYF. Full variable domain (remainder filled in from reference TRBV2 and TRBJ2-7): EPEVTQTPSHQVTQMGQEVILRCVPISNHLYFYWYRQILGQKVEFLVSFYNNEISEKSEIFDDQFSVERPDGSNFTLKIRSTKLEDSAMYFCASEGQGLTYEQYFGPGTRLTVT.